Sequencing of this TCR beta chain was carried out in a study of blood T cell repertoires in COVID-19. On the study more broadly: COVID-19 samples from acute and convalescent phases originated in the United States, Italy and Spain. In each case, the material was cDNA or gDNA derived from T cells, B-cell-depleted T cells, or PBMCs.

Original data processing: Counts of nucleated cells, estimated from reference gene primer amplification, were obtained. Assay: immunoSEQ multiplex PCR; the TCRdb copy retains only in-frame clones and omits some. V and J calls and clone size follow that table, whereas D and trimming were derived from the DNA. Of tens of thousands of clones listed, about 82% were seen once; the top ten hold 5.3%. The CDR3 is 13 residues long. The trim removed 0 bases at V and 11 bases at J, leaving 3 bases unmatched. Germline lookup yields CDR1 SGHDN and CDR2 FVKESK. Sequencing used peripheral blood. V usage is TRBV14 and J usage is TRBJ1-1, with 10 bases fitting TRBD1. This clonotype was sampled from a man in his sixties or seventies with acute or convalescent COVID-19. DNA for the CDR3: TGTGCCAGCAGCCAAGAGTTGGGACAGGGGGCTTTCTTT. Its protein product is CASSQELGQGAFF.